This TCR beta chain is from a study of shared clonotypes between healthy human individuals. The sequenced material, unsorted PBMC DNA, was run on ten immunoSEQ deep assay plates. The method was immunoSEQ multiplex PCR; TCRdb's version includes in-frame clones alone and lacks a portion of them. Of about 490,000 clones listed, roughly 80% are singletons. V shed 4 bases and J shed 6 bases, with 13 bases lying between them. The CDR3 has 14 residues. Per the germline V gene, CDR1 is LNHDA and CDR2 is SQIVND (reference sequence). This sequence originates from a middle-aged woman in good health. Some clones in this sample may be carry-over from other donors' samples. The chain has TRBV19 and TRBJ1-5, with a possible D match to TRBD1 (6 bases). What was sequenced was PBMCs. The CDR3 is CASSNRVESQPQHF. In DNA form, the CDR3 reads TGTGCCAGTAGTAACAGGGTGGAAAGTCAGCCCCAGCATTTT. The whole variable domain, filled in from reference TRBV19 and TRBJ1-5, reads DGGITQSPKYLFRKEGQNVTLSCEQNLNHDAMYWYRQDPGQGLRLIYYSQIVNDFQKGDIAEGYSVSREKKESFPLTVTSAQKNPTAFYLCASSNRVESQPQHFGDGTRLSIL.